This T cell receptor beta chain comes out of a study of long-term antiretroviral therapy in people with HIV (dated by TCRdb to 2021 to 2024). Background on the whole study: The earliest samples were collected roughly a decade before the 2015 WHO recommendation for immediate ART, at a time when ART was usually postponed until CD4 counts fell. A retrospective serial study tested whether changes in peripheral blood TRB repertoire composition and diversity were associated with ART initiation and durable HIV suppression. A total of approximately 200 cryopreserved PBMC samples came from approximately 30 adults with confirmed HIV infection and were collected serially over a mean of approximately six years (range 1-12). No cross-contamination during QIAcube processing turned up in test extractions that ran a monoclonal T-cell line alongside 30 to 40 polyclonal samples. Among the 30 to 35 participants with HIV, eleven to twelve were female.

The immunoSEQ hsTCRB v3.0 assay was used at survey level resolution to sequence the TRB variable region. A depth of roughly 40,000-55,000 T-cell genomes per sample was targeted for TRB sequencing. Pooled TRB libraries were sequenced on an Illumina MiSeq with a v3 150-cycle kit. From the authors' description of their analysis: Repertoire analysis was performed in R inside a reproducible Nextflow workflow that covered QC, data transformation and analysis. LymphoSeq2, an R package for exploring AIRR-Seq data, was used to implement custom analyses. A few samples yielding fewer than 5000 total TRB sequences were excluded, leaving 188 analyzed HIV repertoires. Among the approximately 190 retained HIV repertoires, roughly 60 were collected before ART initiation and 120 to 140 were collected after ART initiation. Repertoires were downsampled to 5000 TRB nucleotide sequences, with summary statistics averaged over 100 downsampling iterations. Only TRB sequences with CDR3 regions of at least seven amino acids were retained for analysis. A Shannon entropy-derived clonality score and the Gini coefficient were used to measure diversity. In the repertoire networks, any two of the top 5000 CDR3 amino acid sequences were linked whenever the two sequences differed by an edit distance of one. For TRB CDR3 amino acid sequences, GLIPH2 was used to predict antigen specificity groups and MHC restriction. To flag known associations with CMV, EBV, HIV or tissue antigens, CDR3 amino acid sequences were compared against VDJdb and McPAS-TCR. Pre-ART, post-ART and control groups were compared with Wilcoxon signed-rank tests and Holm-Bonferroni correction. TCRdb provides this immuneACCESS table in a form limited to in-frame rearrangements. Some clones are lacking; in checked studies, under half of them reflect an unresolved V gene, and why the rest are absent is not known. The V and J calls and clone size are taken from that table; D and trimming were inferred from the DNA. For this sample there are about 36,000 clones; about 80% appear just once. 5.8% of the sample is taken by the ten largest.

As for this clone: The specificity of this receptor is unknown. No per-base quality is available; no much larger clone lies one base away.

Participants were included only if at least one PBMC sample before ART initiation and at least two post-ART samples were available. All participants with HIV were treated in the United States of America. Cryopreserved samples of roughly 0.85-11 million PBMC were thawed and washed before DNA extraction. At the time of the earliest PBMC sample, participants with HIV were aged between roughly 23 and 60 years. Per participant, PBMC samples came from 1-4 timepoints prior to ART initiation and 2-8 timepoints following ART initiation, for a median of 7 samples. Serial HIV viral load, CD4+ T-cell count, ART history and demographic data were obtained for every participant. Genomic DNA was extracted from unsorted PBMC with a Qiagen kit on a QIAcube, processed in batches of 12 samples. Overall results and qualifications from the work: Starting ART was linked to a significant rise in TRB diversity, yet even with long-term ART the diversity remained significantly lower than in transplant donor controls. Because pre-ART samples had limited cell numbers, profiling was done on unsorted PBMC rather than on sorted CD4+ and CD8+ T cells. Narrower CDR3 length ranges were observed in HIV repertoires than in controls, and an antigen-experienced repertoire with only a slight naive shift after ART was suggested by the network structure. Owing to limited PBMC availability, only the TCR beta chain was sequenced, without alpha chain pairing. Inferences about post-ART repertoire changes were limited because no data were available on ART adherence, viral resistance or therapy changes. At every time point, the repertoire was dominated by expanded TRB clones first identified before ART initiation, although this dominance fluctuated and, in many PLHIV, declined after ART. The samples were dated from about 2003 to 2018, and the ART regimens that were used may be less effective than current ART regimens.

Sequencing was performed on unsorted PBMCs, taken 3.4 years after starting antiretroviral therapy. The sequence was obtained from a man aged 25 to 40 with HIV.

The DNA sequence is given as TGTGCCAGCAGTTTAACCGGGACAGGGTTGGTAGATACGCAGTATTTT. The encoded protein is CASSLTGTGLVDTQYF. Rearrangement joined TRBV28 to TRBJ2-3, with TRBD1 identical over 9 junction bases. Reading from cysteine to phenylalanine, the CDR3 counts 16 amino acids. Only the CDR3 portion is preserved as DNA: 48 bases, with reading frame beginning at the first base. The germline V gene yields MDHEN for CDR1 and SYDVKM for CDR2. Unmatched junction bases come to 8, with V trimmed by 2 bases and J by 5 bases.